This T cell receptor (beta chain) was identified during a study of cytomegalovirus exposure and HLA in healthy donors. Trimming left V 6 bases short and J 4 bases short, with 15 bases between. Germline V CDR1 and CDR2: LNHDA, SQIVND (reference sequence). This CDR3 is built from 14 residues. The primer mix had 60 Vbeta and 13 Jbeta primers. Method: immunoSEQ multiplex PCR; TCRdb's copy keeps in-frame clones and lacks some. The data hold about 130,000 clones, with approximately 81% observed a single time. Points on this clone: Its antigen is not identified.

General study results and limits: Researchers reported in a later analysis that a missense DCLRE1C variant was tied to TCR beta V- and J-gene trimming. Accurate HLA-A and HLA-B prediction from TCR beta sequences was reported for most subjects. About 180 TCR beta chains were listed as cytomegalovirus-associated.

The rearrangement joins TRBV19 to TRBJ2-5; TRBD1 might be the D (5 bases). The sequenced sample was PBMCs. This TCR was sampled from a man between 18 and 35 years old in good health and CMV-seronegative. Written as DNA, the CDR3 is TGTGCCAGTAGAACCAGACAGCCCCCAGAGACCCAGTACTTC. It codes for CASRTRQPPETQYF. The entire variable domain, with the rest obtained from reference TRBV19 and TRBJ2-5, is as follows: DGGITQSPKYLFRKEGQNVTLSCEQNLNHDAMYWYRQDPGQGLRLIYYSQIVNDFQKGDIAEGYSVSREKKESFPLTVTSAQKNPTAFYLCASRTRQPPETQYFGPGTRLLVL.